This TCR beta chain appears in the sequencing data of a study of immune evolution from preneoplasia to lung adenocarcinoma. To note about this clone: What it recognizes is unknown.

Produced via immunoSEQ multiplex PCR; TCRdb's table is partial and in-frame only. Among some 10,000 clones listed, roughly four fifths were seen once. Study-wide results and limits: Normal lung had the highest top T cell clone frequencies. KRAS-mutant nodules had the highest T cell clonality.

Per the germline V gene, CDR1 is SEHNR and CDR2 is FQNEAQ (reference sequence). The CDR3 extends over 17 amino acids. V lost 5 bases and J lost 5, with 24 bases in between. V and J are TRBV7-9 and TRBJ1-2; TRBD1 is a possible D gene (6 bases). This clonotype originated in a person between 70 and 80 years old with lung adenocarcinoma. Sequencing was done on a sample of FFPE minimally invasive lung adenocarcinoma tissue. Here the CDR3 DNA reads TGTGCCAGCAGCAAAAACCGGGACACCGGGCTAGGGTATGGCTACACCTTC. Its translation: CASSKNRDTGLGYGYTF.